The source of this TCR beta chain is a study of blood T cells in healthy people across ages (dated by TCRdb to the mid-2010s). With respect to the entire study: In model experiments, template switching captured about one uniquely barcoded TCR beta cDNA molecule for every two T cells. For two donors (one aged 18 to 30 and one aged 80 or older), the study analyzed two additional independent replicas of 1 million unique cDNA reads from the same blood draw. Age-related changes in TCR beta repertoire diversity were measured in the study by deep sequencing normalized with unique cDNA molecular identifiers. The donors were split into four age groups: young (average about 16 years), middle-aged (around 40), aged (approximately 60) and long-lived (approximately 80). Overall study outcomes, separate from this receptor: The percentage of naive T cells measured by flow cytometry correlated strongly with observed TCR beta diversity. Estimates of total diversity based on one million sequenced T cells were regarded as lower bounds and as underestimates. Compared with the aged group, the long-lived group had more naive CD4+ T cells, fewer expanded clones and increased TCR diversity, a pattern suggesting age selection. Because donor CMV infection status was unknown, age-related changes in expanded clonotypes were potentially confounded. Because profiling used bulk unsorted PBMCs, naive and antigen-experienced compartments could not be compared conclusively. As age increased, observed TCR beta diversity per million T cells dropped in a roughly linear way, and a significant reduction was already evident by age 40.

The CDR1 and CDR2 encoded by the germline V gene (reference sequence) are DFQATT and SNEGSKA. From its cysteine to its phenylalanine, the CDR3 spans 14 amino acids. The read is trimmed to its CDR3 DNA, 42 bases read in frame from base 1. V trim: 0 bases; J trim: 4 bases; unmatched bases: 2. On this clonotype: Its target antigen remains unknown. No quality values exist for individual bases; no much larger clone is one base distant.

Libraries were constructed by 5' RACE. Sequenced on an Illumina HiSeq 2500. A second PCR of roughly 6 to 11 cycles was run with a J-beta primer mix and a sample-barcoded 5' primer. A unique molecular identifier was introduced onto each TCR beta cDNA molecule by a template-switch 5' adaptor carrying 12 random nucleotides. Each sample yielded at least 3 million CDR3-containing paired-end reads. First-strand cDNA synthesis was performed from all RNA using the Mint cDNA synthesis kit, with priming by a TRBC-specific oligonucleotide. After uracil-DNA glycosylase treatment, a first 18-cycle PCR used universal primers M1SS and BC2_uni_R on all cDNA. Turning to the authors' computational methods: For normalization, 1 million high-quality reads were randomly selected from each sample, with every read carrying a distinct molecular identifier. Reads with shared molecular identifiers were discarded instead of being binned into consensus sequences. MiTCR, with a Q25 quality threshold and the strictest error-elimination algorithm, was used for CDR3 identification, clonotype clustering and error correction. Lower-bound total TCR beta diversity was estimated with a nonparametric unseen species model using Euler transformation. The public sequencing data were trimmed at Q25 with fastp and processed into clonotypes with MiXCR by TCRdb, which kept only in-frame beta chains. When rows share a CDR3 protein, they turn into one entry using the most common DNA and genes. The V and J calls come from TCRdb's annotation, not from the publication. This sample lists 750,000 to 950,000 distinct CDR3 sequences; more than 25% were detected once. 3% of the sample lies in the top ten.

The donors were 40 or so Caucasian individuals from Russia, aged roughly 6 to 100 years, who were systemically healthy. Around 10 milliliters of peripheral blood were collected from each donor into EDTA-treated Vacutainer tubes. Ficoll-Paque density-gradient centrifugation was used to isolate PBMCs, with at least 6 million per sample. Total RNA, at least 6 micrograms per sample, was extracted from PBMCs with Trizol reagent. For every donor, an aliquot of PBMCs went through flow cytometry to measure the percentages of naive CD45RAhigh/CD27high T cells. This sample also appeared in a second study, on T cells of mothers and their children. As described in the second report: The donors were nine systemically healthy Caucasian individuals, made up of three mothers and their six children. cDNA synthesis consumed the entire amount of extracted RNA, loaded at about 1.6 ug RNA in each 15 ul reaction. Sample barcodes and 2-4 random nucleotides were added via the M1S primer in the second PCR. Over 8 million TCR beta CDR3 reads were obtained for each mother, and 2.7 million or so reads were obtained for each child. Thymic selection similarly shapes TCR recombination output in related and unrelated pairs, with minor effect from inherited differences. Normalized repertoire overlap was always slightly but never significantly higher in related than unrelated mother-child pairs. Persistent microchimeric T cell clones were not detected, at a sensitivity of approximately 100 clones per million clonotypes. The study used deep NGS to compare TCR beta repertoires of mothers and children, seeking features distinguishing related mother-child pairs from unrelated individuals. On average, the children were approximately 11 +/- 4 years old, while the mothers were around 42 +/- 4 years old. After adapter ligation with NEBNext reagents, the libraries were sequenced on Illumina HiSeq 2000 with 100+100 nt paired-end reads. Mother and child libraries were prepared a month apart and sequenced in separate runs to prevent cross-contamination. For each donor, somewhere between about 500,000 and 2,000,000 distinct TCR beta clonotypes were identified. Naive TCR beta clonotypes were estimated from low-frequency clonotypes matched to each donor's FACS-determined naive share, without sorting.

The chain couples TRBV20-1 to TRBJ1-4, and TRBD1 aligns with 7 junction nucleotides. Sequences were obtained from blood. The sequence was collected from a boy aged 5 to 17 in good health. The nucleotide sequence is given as TGCAGTGCTAGAGATCAGGGGGTTAATGAAAAACTGTTTTTT. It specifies CSARDQGVNEKLFF.